Listed here are 2 T cell receptor beta chains from one sample, sequenced in a study of early T cells in non-severe SARS-CoV-2 infection. TCRdb independently ran MiXCR on the 5' RACE reads; one entry per CDR3 protein. Of roughly 50,000 distinct CDR3 sequences in the sample, over 7.5% were seen once. The specimen sequenced was whole blood. Source of these receptors: an adult who was a healthcare worker with PCR-confirmed SARS-CoV-2 infection or an uninfected control (not recorded which).

About this clonotype: An end of the junction differs from the germline gene, which may be a read error. The V and J genes are TRBV29-1 and TRBJ2-1; D not certain. CDR3 size: 8 residues. In germline, CDR1 is SQVTM, CDR2 ANQGSEA. The CDR3 here is CSVPSSVF. CDR3 coding DNA: TGCAGCGTTCCCTCTTCGGTCTTC.

This clonotype was observed many times. The chain links TRBV9 to TRBJ2-7, with D perhaps TRBD1 (5 bases). V shed 4 bases and J shed 2 bases, with 16 bases lying between them. The length of the CDR3 is 15 residues. From germline, CDR1 is SGDLS and CDR2 YYNGEE. Here the CDR3 reads CASSLGDSGPYEQYF. In DNA form, the CDR3 reads TGTGCCAGCAGCTTAGGAGACAGTGGGCCCTACGAGCAGTACTTC.